A single sample gave rise to the 7 T cell receptor beta chains below, sequenced in a study of blood T cell repertoires in COVID-19. The table came from immunoSEQ multiplex PCR; TCRdb's copy has only in-frame clones and leaves some out. The repertoire holds 210,000 or so clones, with roughly 73% as singletons. The sequenced sample was peripheral blood. The receptor source for this set is a woman aged 80 or over with active or convalescent COVID-19.

The gene calls are TRBV27 and TRBJ2-7, with TRBD1 identical over 9 bases. The germline V gene encodes CDR1 MNHEY and CDR2 SMNVEV (reference sequence). After removal of 8 bases from V and 5 bases from J, the junction contained 10 bases not matched to a gene. This CDR3 comprises 14 residues. CDR3 in amino acids: CASGGDRVLHEQYF. Here the CDR3 DNA reads TGTGCCAGCGGGGGGGACAGGGTACTTCACGAGCAGTACTTC.

V is TRBV2 and J is TRBJ2-1; a possible D gene is TRBD1 (6 bases). Trimming cost V 7 bases and J 5 bases, with 21 bases left between them. The CDR3 consists of 16 residues. In germline, CDR1 is SNHLY, CDR2 FYNNEI. As DNA, the CDR3 is TGTGCCAGCATTACCGGTAGGGGGACGTCCCACAATGAGCAGTTCTTC. As protein: CASITGRGTSHNEQFF.

V usage is TRBV16 and J usage is TRBJ1-2, with D perhaps matching TRBD1 (6 bases). The ends were cut back, 2 bases at V and 7 bases at J, with 14 bases in the middle. This CDR3 has 14 amino acids. The germline gives CDR1 KGHSY, CDR2 FQNENV. In DNA, the CDR3 is TGTGCCAGCAGCCAACGTCCACAACAGGGTGGCTACACCTTC. It encodes CASSQRPQQGGYTF.

V gene TRBV3-1 (or the pseudogene TRBV3-2) combines with J gene TRBJ2-4, with a possible D match to TRBD1 (5 bases). Trimming removed 0 bases at V and 1 base at J, with 10 bases between. Germline-derived CDR1 and CDR2 are LGHDT and YNNKEL (reference sequence). The CDR3 loop spans 16 amino acids. Here the CDR3 reads CASSQEQGWAKNIQYF. As DNA, the CDR3 is TGTGCCAGCAGCCAAGAGCAGGGTTGGGCCAAAAACATTCAGTACTTC.

This CDR3 is CASSSLLAGGNNEQFF. The CDR3 DNA reads TGTGCCAGCAGCTCGCTGCTAGCGGGGGGAAACAATGAGCAGTTCTTC. The V call is TRBV5-4, the J call TRBJ2-1, with 11 nucleotides matching TRBD2. This CDR3 spans 16 amino acids. The V gene's germline CDR1 is SGHNT and CDR2 YYREEE (reference sequence). J lost 5 bases, V lost 3 bases, and 7 bases had no gene match.

The V and J genes are TRBV2 and TRBJ1-2; D call uncertain. Looked up from germline, CDR1 is SNHLY and CDR2 is FYNNEI. This CDR3 spans 17 amino acids. V shed 7 bases and J shed 1 base, with 22 bases lying between them. CDR3 DNA: TGTGCCAGCACCGAACGGAATCCCCTGACTTTTAACTATGGCTACACCTTC. It is translated as CASTERNPLTFNYGYTF.

This chain uses TRBV19 with TRBJ1-5; TRBD1 matches at 12 bases. CDR1 and CDR2 (germline): LNHDA, SQIVND (reference sequence). The CDR3 runs 15 residues. V was pared by 6 bases and J by 9 bases, with 9 bases of the junction left unmatched. The CDR3 sequence is CASSQRDRGLWPQHF. The CDR3 DNA follows: TGTGCCAGTAGCCAGCGGGACAGGGGGCTTTGGCCCCAGCATTTT.